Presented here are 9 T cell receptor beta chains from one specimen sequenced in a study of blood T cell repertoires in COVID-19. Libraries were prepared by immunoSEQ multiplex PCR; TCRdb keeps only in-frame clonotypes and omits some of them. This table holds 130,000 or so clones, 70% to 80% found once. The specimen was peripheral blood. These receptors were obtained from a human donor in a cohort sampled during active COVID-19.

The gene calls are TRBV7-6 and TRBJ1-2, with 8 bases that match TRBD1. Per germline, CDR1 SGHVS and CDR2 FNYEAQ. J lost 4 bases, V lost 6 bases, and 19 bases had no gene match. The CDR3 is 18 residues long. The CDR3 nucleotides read TGTGCCAGCAGGTTCCATGGGTGGGCAGGGGGCGGCAGCTATGGCTACACCTTC. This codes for CASRFHGWAGGGSYGYTF. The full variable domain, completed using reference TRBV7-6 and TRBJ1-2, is GAGVSQSPRYKVTKRGQDVALRCDPISGHVSLYWYRQALGQGPEFLTYFNYEAQQDKSGLPNDRFSAERPEGSISTLTIQRTEQRDSAMYRCASRFHGWAGGGSYGYTFGSGTRLTVV.

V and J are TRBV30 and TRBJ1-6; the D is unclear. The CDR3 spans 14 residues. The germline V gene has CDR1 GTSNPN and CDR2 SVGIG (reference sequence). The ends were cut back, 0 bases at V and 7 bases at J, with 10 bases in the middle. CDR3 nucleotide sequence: TGTGCCTGGAGTGTACCGGTCCCCAATTCACCCCTCCACTTT. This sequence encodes CAWSVPVPNSPLHF.

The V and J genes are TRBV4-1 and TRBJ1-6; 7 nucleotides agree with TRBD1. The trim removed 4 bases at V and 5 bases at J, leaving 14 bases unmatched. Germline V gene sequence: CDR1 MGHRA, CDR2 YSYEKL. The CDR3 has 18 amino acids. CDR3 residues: CASSRLVDRVANNSPLHF. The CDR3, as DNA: TGCGCCAGCAGCCGTCTCGTCGACAGGGTGGCGAATAATTCACCCCTCCACTTT.

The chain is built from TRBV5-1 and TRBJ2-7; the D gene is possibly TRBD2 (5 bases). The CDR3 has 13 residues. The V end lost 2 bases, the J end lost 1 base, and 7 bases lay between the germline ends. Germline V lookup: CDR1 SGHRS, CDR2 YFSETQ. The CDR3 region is CASSFGLSYEQYF. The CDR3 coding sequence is TGCGCCAGCAGCTTTGGACTTTCCTACGAGCAGTACTTC.

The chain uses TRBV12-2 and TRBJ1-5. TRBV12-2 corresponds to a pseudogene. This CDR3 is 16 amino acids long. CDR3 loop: CASRPPRRQRNQPQHF. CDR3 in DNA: TGTGCAAGTCGCCCCCCCCGGCGGCAGAGAAATCAGCCCCAGCATTTT.

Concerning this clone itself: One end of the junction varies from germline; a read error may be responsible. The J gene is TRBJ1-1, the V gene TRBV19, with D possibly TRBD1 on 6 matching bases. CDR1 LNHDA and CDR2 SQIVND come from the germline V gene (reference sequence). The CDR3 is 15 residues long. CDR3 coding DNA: TGTGCCAGTAGAGCGTTGGACAGCCTGAATACTGAAGCTTTCTTT. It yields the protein CASRALDSLNTEAFF.

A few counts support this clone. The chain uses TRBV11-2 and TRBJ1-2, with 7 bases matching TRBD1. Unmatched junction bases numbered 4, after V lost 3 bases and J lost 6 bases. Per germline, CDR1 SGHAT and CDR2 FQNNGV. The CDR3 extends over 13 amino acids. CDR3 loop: CASSFDRVDGYTF. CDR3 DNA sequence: TGTGCCAGCAGCTTTGACAGGGTCGATGGCTACACCTTC.

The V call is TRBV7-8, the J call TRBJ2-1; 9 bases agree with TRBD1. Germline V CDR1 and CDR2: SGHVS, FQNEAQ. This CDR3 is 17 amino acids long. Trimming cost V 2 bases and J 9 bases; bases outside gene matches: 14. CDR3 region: CASSLPRDRVGVSEQFF. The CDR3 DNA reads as TGTGCCAGCAGCTTACCCCGGGACAGGGTTGGGGTGAGTGAGCAGTTCTTC.

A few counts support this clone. CDR3 bases: TGTGCCAGCAGCCACGTGAGGGCAGAGACCCAGTACTTC. It codes for CASSHVRAETQYF. The chain is built from TRBV5-4 and TRBJ2-5; tentative D call: TRBD2 (5 bases). Germline V gene data show CDR1 as SGHNT and CDR2 as YYREEE (reference sequence). Trimming pared 4 bases from V and 4 bases from J, leaving 11 bases between. The CDR3 loop spans 13 amino acids.